This passage covers 30 T cell receptor beta chains from one sample sequenced in a study of vaccination and CD4 T cells after COVID-19 (dated by TCRdb to the early 2020s). Libraries came from PCR. Sequenced on an Illumina iSeq 100. TCR sequencing of DNA from cultured CD4+ T cells used the Oncomine TCR Beta short-read assay at the Johns Hopkins FTIC core. TCRdb reprocessing: public reads trimmed at Q25 with fastp, clones called with MiXCR, in-frame beta chains kept. CDR3 protein duplicates are merged, each entry listing the most common genes and DNA. In all, the sample holds a few thousand distinct CDR3 sequences, and over 15% of those were seen once. In total, the top ten clones hold about 14% of the sample. These receptors' antigens are unknown. The treatment or condition label for this specimen denotes: roughly 10-day PBMC culture with coronavirus spike peptide pools or control peptides (ViraFEST assay).

The material sequenced was CD4+ T cells from blood, cultured in vitro. These receptor sequences come from a human donor who had recovered from COVID-19.

This clonotype occurred a few times. The CDR3 loop is CASSPPSAGGANEQYF. The CDR3 region has the DNA TGTGCCAGCTCACCACCGTCAGCGGGAGGGGCGAACGAGCAGTACTTC. V and J are TRBV18 and TRBJ2-7, with 10 nucleotides matching TRBD2. This CDR3 is 16 amino acids long. The J segment lost 5 bases and the V segment lost 0 bases, leaving 7 bases of the junction unmatched. CDR1 is KGHSH and CDR2 is LQKENI in the germline V gene. Full variable domain (rest looked up from reference TRBV18 and TRBJ2-7): NAGVMQNPRHLVRRRGQEARLRCSPMKGHSHVYWYRQLPEEGLKFMVYLQKENIIDESGMPKERFSAEFPKEGPSILRIQQVVRGDSAAYFCASSPPSAGGANEQYFGPGTRLTVT.

Sample share makes this clonotype medium-sized (0.01 to 0.1%). V usage is TRBV27 and J usage is TRBJ1-1; D possibly corresponds to TRBD1 (6 bases). The CDR3 is made up of 15 amino acids. V was pared by 6 bases and J by 5 bases, with 19 bases between. Germline-derived CDR1 and CDR2 are MNHEY and SMNVEV (reference sequence). The CDR3 DNA is TGTGCCAGCAGGGCCCCGGTGGGGGGCTGGACTGAAGCTTTCTTT. Its translation: CASRAPVGGWTEAFF.

This clonotype is medium-sized by share. The chain combines TRBV20-1 with TRBJ1-4; D may be TRBD1 (6 bases). CDR1 is DFQATT, CDR2 SNEGSKA, per germline (reference sequence). The CDR3 runs to 15 residues. V lost 2 bases and J 8 bases, leaving 18 bases between the germline ends. CDR3 sequence (DNA): TGCAGTGCTAGACGCAGGGGAGCCCCAGGGGAAAAACTGTTTTTT. Its translation: CSARRRGAPGEKLFF.

This clonotype is a singleton in its sample. The chain uses TRBV5-4 and TRBJ1-2; D gene uncertain. V gave up 4 bases and J gave up 7 bases, with 17 bases separating them. The CDR3 has 14 amino acids. CDR1 is SGHNT and CDR2 is YYREEE in the germline V gene (reference sequence). DNA of the CDR3: TGTGCCAGCAGCCACCCCATCGGGTATGTTGGCTACACCTTC. This encodes CASSHPIGYVGYTF. Based on the CDR3 plus reference TRBV5-4 and TRBJ1-2, the full variable domain is ETGVTQSPTHLIKTRGQQVTLRCSSQSGHNTVSWYQQALGQGPQFIFQYYREEENGRGNFPPRFSGLQFPNYSSELNVNALELDDSALYLCASSHPIGYVGYTFGSGTRLTVV.

This clonotype has just a few counts. The chain joins TRBV5-1 to TRBJ2-7; 12 bases fit TRBD2. Per germline, CDR1 SGHRS and CDR2 YFSETQ. With V trimmed by 0 bases and J by 3 bases, 10 bases remained unmatched. The CDR3 length is 18 residues. The CDR3: CASSLGLAGANPLYEQYF. Here the CDR3 DNA reads TGCGCCAGCAGCTTGGGACTAGCGGGGGCCAATCCTCTCTACGAGCAGTACTTC.

This clonotype was picked up a small number of times. The chain recombines TRBV2 with TRBJ1-3; unclear D gene. Per germline, CDR1 SNHLY and CDR2 FYNNEI. The CDR3 length is 15 residues. V was clipped by 4 bases and J by 0 bases, with 10 bases between them. The DNA of the CDR3 is TGTGCCAGCAGTGCTGGCTCCAACTCTGGAAACACCATATATTTT. It codes for CASSAGSNSGNTIYF.

This clonotype was detected a few times. The chain combines TRBV7-3 with TRBJ2-1; D call uncertain. V shed 5 bases and J shed 3 bases, with 14 bases lying between them. The CDR3 is made up of 15 amino acids. Germline assignment: CDR1 SGHTA and CDR2 FQGTGA. CDR3 sequence reads: CASSLDGGDYNEQFF. CDR3 nucleotide sequence: TGTGCCAGCAGCCTGGACGGCGGCGACTACAATGAGCAGTTCTTC.

This clonotype was counted between two and nine times. The chain has TRBV30 and TRBJ1-6; D is possibly TRBD1 (6 bases). CDR1 and CDR2 from the germline V gene are GTSNPN and SVGIG (reference sequence). The CDR3 length is 15 residues. V was pared by 5 bases and J by 10 bases, with 21 bases between. The CDR3 region is CAWEGTQRTHSPLHF. The CDR3 DNA reads TGTGCCTGGGAGGGGACACAAAGGACCCACTCACCCCTCCACTTT.

V is TRBV25-1 and J is TRBJ2-7, with D uncertain. V was cut by 8 bases and J by 5 bases, with 16 bases left in between. Germline V gene data show CDR1 as MGHDK and CDR2 as SYGVNS. The CDR3 consists of 13 residues. CDR3 protein: CASRRAASDEQYF. CDR3 in DNA: TGTGCCAGCCGCCGGGCAGCCTCAGACGAGCAGTACTTC.

This clonotype is judged large. The genes are TRBV20-1 and TRBJ2-3; no firm D call. From germline, CDR1 is DFQATT and CDR2 SNEGSKA (reference sequence). This CDR3 contains 13 residues. Trimming cost V 7 bases and J 2 bases, with 13 bases left between them. The CDR3 loop reads CSVRPANTDTQYF. CDR3 in DNA: TGCAGTGTTCGTCCGGCAAACACAGATACGCAGTATTTT.

The chain joins TRBV20-1 to TRBJ1-4, with 9 positions matching TRBD1. The CDR3 covers 15 residues. Germline V gene sequence: CDR1 DFQATT, CDR2 SNEGSKA (reference sequence). The trim removed 2 bases at V and 5 bases at J, leaving 6 bases unmatched. The CDR3 spells CSARPRDRGNEKLFF. The CDR3 nucleotides read TGCAGTGCTAGACCAAGAGACAGGGGGAATGAAAAACTGTTTTTT.

This clonotype appeared a single time. The CDR3 carries no conserved terminal phenylalanine or tryptophan, so it likely arises from a read error. The chain is built from TRBV27 and TRBJ1-6; D is unclear. Germline CDR1 MNHEY, CDR2 SMNVEV (reference sequence). V lost 5 bases to trimming and J lost 5 bases, with 4 bases between them. This CDR3 region has 12 residues. The CDR3 DNA sequence: TGTGCCAGCAGTCGAGATAATTCACCCCTCCACTTA. It translates to CASSRDNSPLHL.

This chain connects TRBV7-2 to TRBJ2-3; 14 bases fit TRBD2. There are 13 residues in the CDR3. The trim removed 10 bases at V and 5 bases at J, leaving 2 bases unmatched. Looked up from germline, CDR1 is SGHTA and CDR2 is FQGNSA. The CDR3 DNA sequence: TGTGCCACGGGACTAGCGGGGGTAGATACGCAGTATTTT. Its protein product is CATGLAGVDTQYF.

This chain links TRBV21-1 with TRBJ2-6; the table's D call, TRBD1, has no DNA check behind it. TRBV21-1 is labeled a pseudogene. This CDR3 spans 19 amino acids. CDR3 sequence (DNA): TGTGCCAGCAGCGATCCCGCCCAGGACAGCTCAACTGGGGCCAACGTCCTGACTTTC. Its translation: CASSDPAQDSSTGANVLTF.

The CDR3 DNA reads TGTGCCAGCAGCCTGGACAGCCTTAACCCCTACAATGAGCAGTTCTTC. This gives the protein CASSLDSLNPYNEQFF. The chain is built from TRBV7-9 and TRBJ2-1; TRBD1 is a possible D gene (6 bases). The CDR3 is 16 amino acids. Germline loops: CDR1 SEHNR, CDR2 FQNEAQ (reference sequence). Trimming stripped 5 bases from V and 2 bases from J, with 16 bases between.

This clonotype showed up just a few times. The CDR3 spells CASSPGQDTEAFF. Written as DNA, the CDR3 is TGTGCCAGCTCACCGGGACAGGACACTGAAGCTTTCTTT. V usage is TRBV18 and J usage is TRBJ1-1, with 8 positions matching TRBD1. The length of the CDR3 is 13 residues. CDR1 is KGHSH and CDR2 is LQKENI in the germline V gene. The J segment lost 3 bases and the V segment lost 3 bases, leaving 0 bases of the junction unmatched. The full variable domain, completed using reference TRBV18 and TRBJ1-1, is NAGVMQNPRHLVRRRGQEARLRCSPMKGHSHVYWYRQLPEEGLKFMVYLQKENIIDESGMPKERFSAEFPKEGPSILRIQQVVRGDSAAYFCASSPGQDTEAFFGQGTRLTVV.

V and J are TRBV4-2 and TRBJ2-3; 16 bases agree with TRBD2. Per germline, CDR1 LGHNA and CDR2 YNFKEQ. The CDR3 is 17 amino acids. With V trimmed by 4 bases and J by 7 bases, 8 bases remained unmatched. The CDR3 loop is CASSPGTSGGAANTQYF. In DNA form, the CDR3 reads TGTGCCAGCAGCCCCGGGACTAGCGGGGGGGCCGCGAATACGCAGTATTTT.

The sample holds a few counts of this clonotype. V is TRBV5-8 and J is TRBJ2-2, with a weak D call TRBD2 (5 bases). CDR1 is SGHTS and CDR2 is YDEGEE in the germline V gene. V was pared by 4 bases and J by 2 bases, with 18 bases between. The CDR3 sequence is 17 residues long. As DNA, the CDR3 is TGTGCCAGCAGCAGAAGAGAGCGGTCTCTTAACACCGGGGAGCTGTTTTTT. Amino acid sequence: CASSRRERSLNTGELFF.

By its share, this clonotype is medium-sized. The gene calls are TRBV20-1 and TRBJ2-5; 13 bases line up with TRBD2. CDR1 is DFQATT and CDR2 is SNEGSKA in the germline V gene (reference sequence). The CDR3 loop spans 15 amino acids. V trimming: 3 bases; J trimming: 1 base; junction bases outside the gene matches: 2. The CDR3 loop reads CSASRTSGGQETQYF. In nucleotides, the CDR3 is TGCAGTGCTAGCCGGACTAGCGGGGGCCAAGAGACCCAGTACTTC.

Turning to this clonotype: Compared with germline, one end of the junction differs, possibly owing to a read error. This sequence joins TRBV6-1 and TRBJ1-2, with 8 nucleotides matching TRBD1. The CDR3 is 13 amino acids. Germline V CDR1 and CDR2: MNHNS, SASEGT. The CDR3 loop is CASGEATGEGYTF. CDR3 coding DNA: TGTGCCAGCGGTGAAGCGACAGGGGAAGGCTACACCTTC.

The genes are TRBV15 and TRBJ1-1, with 8 bases matching TRBD1. Trimming cost V 1 base and J 0 bases; bases outside gene matches: 10. The CDR3 is 18 amino acids. Germline loops: CDR1 LNHNV, CDR2 YYDKDF (reference sequence). CDR3 loop: CATSRGGQGFDMNTEAFF. The DNA of the CDR3 is TGTGCCACCAGCAGAGGAGGACAGGGTTTCGATATGAACACTGAAGCTTTCTTT.

This clonotype rates as medium-sized. This chain links TRBV20-1 with TRBJ1-2; D possibly corresponds to TRBD1 (6 bases). The CDR3 is made up of 14 amino acids. The germline V gene has CDR1 DFQATT and CDR2 SNEGSKA (reference sequence). V lost 1 base and J lost 13, with 22 bases in between. The CDR3 DNA is TGCAGTGCTAGAGGGGGGCCCTCCTCTATGGCTAGCACCTTC. It translates to CSARGGPSSMASTF.

This clonotype came up a few times. The J gene is TRBJ2-7, the V gene TRBV10-3; a weak D match, TRBD1 (6 bases). Trimming cost V 8 bases and J 0 bases, with 11 bases left between them. This CDR3 contains 13 residues. Germline loops: CDR1 ENHRY, CDR2 SYGVKD. The DNA of the CDR3 is TGTGCCATCGGACAGATGAGCTCCTACGAGCAGTACTTC. Protein product: CAIGQMSSYEQYF.

This clonotype came up a few times. This chain joins TRBV5-6 and TRBJ2-3; D remains ambiguous. The CDR3 is 12 residues long. The germline V gene has CDR1 SGHDT and CDR2 YYEEEE. V was pared by 4 bases and J by 4 bases, with 7 bases between. The CDR3 protein is CASSPFPDTQYF. CDR3 nucleotides: TGTGCCAGCAGCCCATTCCCAGATACGCAGTATTTT.

The chain is built from TRBV6-5 and TRBJ2-1; perhaps D is TRBD1 or TRBD2 (5 bases each). Germline CDR1 is MNHEY and CDR2 is SVGAGI. V lost 4 bases to trimming and J lost 7 bases, with 20 bases between them. This CDR3 comprises 16 residues. CDR3 sequence (DNA): TGTGCCAGCAGTTCCGCGACTACTCAGGACAAGAATGAGCAGTTCTTC. Amino acid sequence: CASSSATTQDKNEQFF.

V and J are TRBV5-4 and TRBJ2-7; possibly TRBD2 for D (6 bases). The CDR3 totals 15 residues. CDR1 SGHNT and CDR2 YYREEE come from the germline V gene (reference sequence). V shed 4 bases and J shed 4 bases, with 18 bases lying between them. The chain's CDR3 is CASSQRWGDQYEQYF. DNA of the CDR3: TGTGCCAGCAGCCAGAGGTGGGGGGATCAATACGAGCAGTACTTC.

This clonotype showed up just a few times. V usage is TRBV12-3 or TRBV12-4 and J usage is TRBJ1-2; 11 nucleotides line up with TRBD1. V lost 6 bases and J lost 6; bases outside the gene matches: 6. The CDR3 contains 14 residues. The CDR3: CASRPGQGANGYTF. CDR3 nucleotide sequence: TGTGCCAGCAGGCCCGGACAGGGGGCGAATGGCTACACCTTC.

This clonotype qualifies as medium-sized. The chain couples TRBV2 to TRBJ1-1; 9 bases align to TRBD1. The CDR3 runs 13 residues. Germline CDR1 is SNHLY and CDR2 is FYNNEI. J gave up 11 bases and V 4 bases, and 8 bases lay outside the gene matches. CDR3 loop: CASSARTGAWAFF. In DNA, the CDR3 is TGTGCCAGCAGTGCCCGGACAGGGGCATGGGCTTTCTTT.

The chain combines TRBV18 with TRBJ1-5; D is possibly TRBD1 (6 bases). The CDR3 loop spans 14 amino acids. Germline-derived CDR1 and CDR2 are KGHSH and LQKENI. The V end was cut by 2 bases, the J end by 9 bases, with 14 bases between. The CDR3 here is CASSPGDKLRPQHF. The CDR3 DNA follows: TGTGCCAGCTCACCAGGGGACAAACTTCGGCCCCAGCATTTT.

The chain is built from TRBV5-1 and TRBJ1-6; D is unclear. This CDR3 is 16 amino acids long. Trimming stripped 4 bases from V and 0 bases from J, with 11 bases between. In germline, CDR1 is SGHRS, CDR2 YFSETQ. This CDR3 reads CASSPGPGSYNSPLHF. DNA for the CDR3: TGCGCCAGCAGCCCCGGCCCGGGCTCCTATAATTCACCCCTCCACTTT.